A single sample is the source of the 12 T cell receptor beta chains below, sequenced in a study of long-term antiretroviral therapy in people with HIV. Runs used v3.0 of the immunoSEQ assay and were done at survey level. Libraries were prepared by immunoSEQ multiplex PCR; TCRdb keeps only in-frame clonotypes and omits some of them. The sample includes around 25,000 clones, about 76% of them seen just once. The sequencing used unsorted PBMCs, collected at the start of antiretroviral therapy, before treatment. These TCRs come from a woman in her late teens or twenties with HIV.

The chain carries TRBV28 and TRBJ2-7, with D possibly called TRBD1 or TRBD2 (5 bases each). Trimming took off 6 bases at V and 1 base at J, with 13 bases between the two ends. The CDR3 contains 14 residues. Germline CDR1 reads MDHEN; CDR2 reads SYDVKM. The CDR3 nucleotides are TGTGCCAGCAGCGCCCCCGGGACGTCCTACGAGCAGTACTTC. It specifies CASSAPGTSYEQYF.

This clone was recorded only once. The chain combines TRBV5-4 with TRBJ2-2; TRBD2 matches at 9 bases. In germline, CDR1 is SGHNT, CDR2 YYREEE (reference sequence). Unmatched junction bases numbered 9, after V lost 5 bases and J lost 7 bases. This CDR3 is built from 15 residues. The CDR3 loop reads CASRSAGGQDGELFF. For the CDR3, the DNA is TGTGCCAGCAGATCCGCGGGGGGGCAGGACGGGGAGCTGTTTTTT.

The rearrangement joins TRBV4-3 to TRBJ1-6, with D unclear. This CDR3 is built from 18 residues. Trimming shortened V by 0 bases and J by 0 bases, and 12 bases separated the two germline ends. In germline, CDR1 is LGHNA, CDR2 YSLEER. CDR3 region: CASSQEGRWASYNSPLHF. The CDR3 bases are TGCGCCAGCAGCCAAGAGGGCAGGTGGGCCTCCTATAATTCACCCCTCCACTTT.

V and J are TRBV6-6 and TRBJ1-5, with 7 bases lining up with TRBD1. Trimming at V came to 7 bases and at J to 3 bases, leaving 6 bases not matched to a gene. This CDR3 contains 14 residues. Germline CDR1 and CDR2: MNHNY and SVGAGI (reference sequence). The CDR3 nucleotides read TGTGCCAGCACGCGCACAGGGGCCAATCAGCCCCAGCATTTT. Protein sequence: CASTRTGANQPQHF.

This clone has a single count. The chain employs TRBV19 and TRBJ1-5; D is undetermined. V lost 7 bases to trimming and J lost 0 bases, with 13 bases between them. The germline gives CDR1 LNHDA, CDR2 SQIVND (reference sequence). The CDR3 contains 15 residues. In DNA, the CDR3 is TGTGCCAGTAACTCCCTAGATTATAGCAATCAGCCCCAGCATTTT. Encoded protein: CASNSLDYSNQPQHF.

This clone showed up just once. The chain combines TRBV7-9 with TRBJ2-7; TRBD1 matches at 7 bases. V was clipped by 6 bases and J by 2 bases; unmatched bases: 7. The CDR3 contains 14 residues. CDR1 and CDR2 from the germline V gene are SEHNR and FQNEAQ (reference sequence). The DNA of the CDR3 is TGTGCCAGCAGTTCTGGACAGGCCCCCTACGAGCAGTACTTC. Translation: CASSSGQAPYEQYF. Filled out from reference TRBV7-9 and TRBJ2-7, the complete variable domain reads DTGVSQNPRHKITKRGQNVTFRCDPISEHNRLYWYRQTLGQGPEFLTYFQNEAQLEKSRLLSDRFSAERPKGSFSTLEIQRTEQGDSAMYLCASSSGQAPYEQYFGPGTRLTVT.

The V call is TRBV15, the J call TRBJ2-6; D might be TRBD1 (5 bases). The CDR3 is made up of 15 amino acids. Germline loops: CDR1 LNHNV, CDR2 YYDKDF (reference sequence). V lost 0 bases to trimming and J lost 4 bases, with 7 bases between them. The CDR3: CATSRDRVGANVLTF. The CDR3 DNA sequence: TGTGCCACCAGCAGAGACAGGGTGGGGGCCAACGTCCTGACTTTC. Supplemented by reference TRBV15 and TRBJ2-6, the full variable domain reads DAMVIQNPRYQVTQFGKPVTLSCSQTLNHNVMYWYQQKSSQAPKLLFHYYDKDFNNEADTPDNFQSRRPNTSFCFLDIRSPGLGDTAMYLCATSRDRVGANVLTFGAGSRLTVL.

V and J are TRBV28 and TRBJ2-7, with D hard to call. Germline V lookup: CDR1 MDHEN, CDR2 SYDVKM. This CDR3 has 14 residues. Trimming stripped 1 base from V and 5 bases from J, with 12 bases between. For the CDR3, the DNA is TGTGCCAGCAGTTTATCAGCACCCGCTCACGAGCAGTACTTC. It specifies CASSLSAPAHEQYF.

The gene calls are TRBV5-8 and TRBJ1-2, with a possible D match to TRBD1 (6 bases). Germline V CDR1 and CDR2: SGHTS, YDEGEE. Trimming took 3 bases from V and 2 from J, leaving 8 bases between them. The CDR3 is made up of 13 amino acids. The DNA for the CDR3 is TGTGCCAGCAGCTCCGGACAGAACTATGGCTACACCTTC. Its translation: CASSSGQNYGYTF.

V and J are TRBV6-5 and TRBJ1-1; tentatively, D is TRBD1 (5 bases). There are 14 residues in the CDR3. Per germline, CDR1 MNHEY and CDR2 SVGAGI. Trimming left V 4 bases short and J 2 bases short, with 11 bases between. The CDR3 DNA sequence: TGTGCCAGCAGTTTGTCACAGGTTAACACTGAAGCTTTCTTT. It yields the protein CASSLSQVNTEAFF.

The CDR3 nucleotides are TGCGCCAGCAGCCCAGGAACGGGGTATGAAAAACTGTTTTTT. Amino acid sequence: CASSPGTGYEKLFF. The chain couples TRBV4-3 to TRBJ1-4; D call uncertain. The germline V and J ends were trimmed by 4 bases and 6 bases, with 12 bases remaining between them. There are 14 residues in the CDR3. Germline loops: CDR1 LGHNA, CDR2 YSLEER.

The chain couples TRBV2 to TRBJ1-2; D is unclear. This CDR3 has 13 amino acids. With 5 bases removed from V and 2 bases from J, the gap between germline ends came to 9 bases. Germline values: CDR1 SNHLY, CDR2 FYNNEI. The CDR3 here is CASSPGENYGYTF. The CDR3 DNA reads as TGTGCCAGCAGTCCCGGGGAGAACTATGGCTACACCTTC.